This T cell receptor beta chain was found in a study of Ad26.COV2.S vaccination and SARS-CoV-2 variants. Study background: Each vaccinee took Ad26.COV2.S intramuscularly, once or twice 56 days apart.

Treatment here: around 19 received Ad26.COV2.S at low or high dose, single or two shots; five or six received placebo; per-sample allocation not given. Each sample was drawn 63 days after the first injection (of vaccine or placebo). From germline, CDR1 is SGHRS and CDR2 YFSETQ. The V and J ends lost 0 bases and 4 bases respectively, with 13 bases between them. This CDR3 has 15 amino acids. Profiled with immunoSEQ multiplex PCR; TCRdb holds only in-frame clones, not every one. The top ten hold roughly 1.5% of the sample, which has about 680,000 clones, roughly 90% seen once. The chain has TRBV5-1 and TRBJ2-5; tentative D call: TRBD2 (6 bases). Sequencing was performed on peripheral blood, taken in a trial of Ad26.COV2.S vaccine versus placebo. The sequence was collected from a person aged 18-65 years who received the Ad26.COV2.S COVID-19 vaccine or a placebo. This CDR3 reads CASSLVSGVSETQYF. The CDR3 nucleotides read TGCGCCAGCAGCTTGGTGTCGGGGGTATCAGAGACCCAGTACTTC.